The next 15 T cell receptor beta chains were all read from a single sample in a study of cytomegalovirus exposure and HLA in healthy donors. The PCR contained 60 Vbeta and 13 Jbeta primers. Produced via immunoSEQ multiplex PCR; TCRdb's table is partial and in-frame only. There are tens of thousands of clones in the sample; around four fifths occur only once, and roughly a tenth lies in the top ten. Material: PBMCs. The source of these receptors is a man in his forties or fifties in good health and CMV-seronegative.

This chain links TRBV6-5 with TRBJ2-7, with 9 bases aligning to TRBD1. The junction had 8 bases not matched to a gene; V was cut back by 8 bases and J by 3 bases. This CDR3 comprises 14 residues. The germline V gene has CDR1 MNHEY and CDR2 SVGAGI. The CDR3 here is CASLPTGGNYEQYF. The CDR3 DNA reads TGTGCCAGCCTACCGACAGGGGGGAACTACGAGCAGTACTTC.

This clone appeared a few times. The V gene is TRBV15, the J gene TRBJ2-3; D is undetermined. Germline V gives CDR1 LNHNV, CDR2 YYDKDF (reference sequence). Trimming shortened V by 0 bases and J by 6 bases, and 7 bases separated the two germline ends. The CDR3 runs 13 residues. Here the CDR3 reads CATSRDPADTQYF. CDR3 DNA: TGTGCCACCAGCAGAGATCCAGCGGATACGCAGTATTTT.

This clone was recorded a few times. V usage is TRBV5-1 and J usage is TRBJ1-1; 8 bases match TRBD1. The V segment lost 0 bases and the J segment 1 base; nucleotides outside the gene matches: 5. There are 16 residues in the CDR3. Germline lookup yields CDR1 SGHRS and CDR2 YFSETQ. CDR3 in amino acids: CASSLVGGTGNTEAFF. The CDR3 nucleotides read TGCGCCAGCAGCTTGGTGGGGGGGACAGGGAACACTGAAGCTTTCTTT.

The rearrangement links TRBV6-1 to TRBJ1-4, with D hard to call. There are 14 residues in the CDR3. Trimming shortened V by 6 bases and J by 8 bases, and 16 bases separated the two germline ends. From germline, CDR1 is MNHNS and CDR2 SASEGT. The CDR3 sequence: CASRGEAGREKLFF. In DNA, the CDR3 is TGTGCCAGCAGGGGCGAAGCGGGAAGAGAAAAACTGTTTTTT.

The V and J genes are TRBV11-2 and TRBJ1-2; D unclear. The CDR3 sequence is 12 residues long. V lost 4 bases and J lost 2, with 5 bases in between. Germline values: CDR1 SGHAT, CDR2 FQNNGV. The CDR3 nucleotides read TGTGCCAGCAGCTCGGGGAACTATGGCTACACCTTC. It specifies CASSSGNYGYTF.

The V and J genes are TRBV29-1 and TRBJ2-1, with D tentatively TRBD1 (7 bases). The CDR3 has 15 amino acids. The ends were cut back, 5 bases at V and 0 bases at J, with 14 bases in the middle. The V gene's germline CDR1 is SQVTM and CDR2 ANQGSEA. The CDR3 region has the DNA TGCAGCGTTAGAGGACAGGAGGGCTCCTACAATGAGCAGTTCTTC. It yields the protein CSVRGQEGSYNEQFF.

The chain recombines TRBV7-3 with TRBJ2-7; 11 nucleotides match TRBD1. The CDR3 consists of 15 residues. The germline V gene encodes CDR1 SGHTA and CDR2 FQGTGA. With 2 bases clipped from V and 4 bases from J, the junction kept 4 bases outside the gene matches. In DNA form, the CDR3 reads TGTGCCAGCAGCTTAGGGACAGGGGGTTTGTACGAGCAGTACTTC. Amino acid sequence: CASSLGTGGLYEQYF. The variable domain in full, with the rest retrieved from reference TRBV7-3 and TRBJ2-7, is GAGVSQTPSNKVTEKGKYVELRCDPISGHTALYWYRQSLGQGPEFLIYFQGTGAADDSGLPNDRFFAVRPEGSVSTLKIQRTERGDSAVYLCASSLGTGGLYEQYFGPGTRLTVT.

The chain has TRBV6-5 and TRBJ2-1; TRBD2 matches at 8 bases. The CDR3 is 15 amino acids. The germline CDR1 and CDR2 sequences are MNHEY and SVGAGI. V lost 6 bases to trimming and J lost 5 bases; unmatched junction nucleotides: 9. CDR3 residues: CASSLSGESHNEQFF. The CDR3, as DNA: TGTGCCAGCAGCCTTAGCGGGGAGAGTCACAATGAGCAGTTCTTC.

The chain links TRBV19 to TRBJ1-5, with 8 nucleotides matching TRBD1. Germline V gene data show CDR1 as LNHDA and CDR2 as SQIVND (reference sequence). This CDR3 spans 14 amino acids. Trimming at V came to 10 bases and at J to 6 bases, leaving 11 bases not matched to a gene. The CDR3 DNA is TGTGCCACTAAAAGGACAGGGTTGTCTCAGCCCCAGCATTTT. Translation: CATKRTGLSQPQHF.

This clone was seen only a few times. The CDR3: CASSFAGEQYF. The CDR3 DNA sequence: TGTGCCAGCAGCTTCGCCGGGGAGCAGTACTTC. The V gene is TRBV13, the J gene TRBJ2-7; D is ambiguous. V lost 3 bases and J 7 bases, leaving 7 bases between the germline ends. Per the germline V gene, CDR1 is PRHDT and CDR2 is FYEKMQ (reference sequence). CDR3 length: 11 amino acids. The whole variable domain, filled in from reference TRBV13 and TRBJ2-7, reads AAGVIQSPRHLIKEKRETATLKCYPIPRHDTVYWYQQGPGQDPQFLISFYEKMQSDKGSIPDRFSAQQFSDYHSELNMSSLELGDSALYFCASSFAGEQYFGPGTRLTVT.

This clone was seen just once. This chain connects TRBV5-1 to TRBJ2-5, with TRBD2 identical over 12 bases. The J call may be faulty, since TRBJ2-7 better matches the DNA end. The germline gives CDR1 SGHRS, CDR2 YFSETQ. The CDR3 has 14 residues. The CDR3 here is CASSSSGRGDEQYF. Written as DNA, the CDR3 is TGCGCCAGCAGCTCTAGCGGGAGGGGCGACGAGCAGTACTTC.

V usage is TRBV14 and J usage is TRBJ2-7, with D possibly TRBD1 on 5 matching bases. The V gene lost 9 bases and the J gene lost 0 bases, with 18 bases spanning the gap. The CDR3 sequence is 15 residues long. In germline, CDR1 is SGHDN, CDR2 FVKESK. CDR3 in DNA: TGTGCCAGGAAACCCAGGGTTTTTATCTCCTACGAGCAGTACTTC. Translation: CARKPRVFISYEQYF.

The chain employs TRBV25-1 and TRBJ1-4; 7 bases are shared with TRBD1. Germline CDR1 reads MGHDK; CDR2 reads SYGVNS. This CDR3 has 16 amino acids. Germline trimming cut 5 bases from V and 9 bases from J; bases unmatched to any gene: 15. The CDR3 nucleotides read TGTGCCAGCAGTTTCTCCGGGACAGCCCCGAGGCAAAAACTGTTTTTT. Protein: CASSFSGTAPRQKLFF.

The gene calls are TRBV9 and TRBJ2-2; D is possibly TRBD1 (5 bases). Germline lookup yields CDR1 SGDLS and CDR2 YYNGEE. The V end lost 3 bases, the J end lost 7 bases, and 19 bases lay between the germline ends. CDR3 length: 16 amino acids. CDR3 sequence reads: CASSAGIGVYGGELFF. The DNA for the CDR3 is TGTGCCAGCAGCGCAGGGATAGGGGTTTACGGCGGGGAGCTGTTTTTT.

Only one count was recorded for this clone. This chain connects TRBV5-1 to TRBJ2-7; 11 bases fit TRBD1. CDR1 SGHRS and CDR2 YFSETQ come from the germline V gene. The V and J ends lost 4 bases and 10 bases, in that order; junction bases with no gene match: 13. CDR3 length: 15 residues. CDR3 coding DNA: TGCGCCAGCAGCGCGGTGGCCGGACAGGGGGCGATCCAGTACTTC. It yields the protein CASSAVAGQGAIQYF.